This TCR beta chain was documented in a study of cytomegalovirus exposure and HLA in healthy donors. General observations from the study: Most TCR sequences were seen very rarely across donors, but some public TCRs occurred in many. As a later analysis showed, a missense DCLRE1C variant was linked to trimming of TCR beta V- and J-genes. Some V segments, including TRBV6-2 and TRBV6-3, were excluded as indistinguishable.

The CDR3 sequence is 14 residues long. CDR1 and CDR2 (germline): SGHDT, YYEEEE. V was trimmed by 0 bases and J by 0 bases, leaving 7 bases between them. With 60 Vbeta and 13 Jbeta primers, the PCR was carried out. The protocol was immunoSEQ multiplex PCR, while the TCRdb copy is restricted to in-frame clones and leaves out a portion. The sample has fewer than 200,000 clones, around 68% seen once. On this clone: Its specificity is not known.

This chain uses TRBV5-6 with TRBJ2-7; the D gene is possibly TRBD2 (5 bases). The source material was PBMCs. The TCR sequence derives from a man aged 50-59 years in good health and CMV-seronegative. The CDR3 loop reads CASSLGTPSYEQYF. The CDR3, as DNA: TGTGCCAGCAGCTTGGGGACTCCCTCCTACGAGCAGTACTTC.